What follows describes a single T cell receptor beta chain. Its antigen is unknown. The germline V gene has CDR1 SGHVS and CDR2 FNYEAQ. J was trimmed by 7 bases and V by 5 bases; bases with no gene match: 13. CDR3 length: 15 residues. The data derive from a study of cytomegalovirus exposure and HLA in healthy donors. Across the whole study: A prior study identified approximately 110 million unique TCR beta sequences from about 179 million T cells.

The PCR had 60 Vbeta and 13 Jbeta primers. Clones were sequenced by immunoSEQ multiplex PCR, and TCRdb holds only the in-frame ones, with some missing. The data hold roughly 160,000 clones, with roughly 80% observed a single time. Broader study findings: Sequence variants that were highly shared formed a cluster that was likely a sequencing artifact. Investigators reported under 200 TCR beta chains as tied to cytomegalovirus. TRBV6-2, TRBV6-3 and some other V segments were unresolvable in 87-base-pair reads.

V gene TRBV7-6 combines with J gene TRBJ1-2; 7 bases fit TRBD1. The specimen sequenced was PBMCs. This clonotype was obtained from a man aged 25 to 40 in good health and CMV-seronegative. The CDR3 coding sequence is TGTGCCAGCAGCCCGAGAGACAGGGAACTGCGTGGCTACACCTTC. This gives the protein CASSPRDRELRGYTF.